These 5 T cell receptor beta chains originate from one sample sequenced in a study of chemoradiotherapy in HPV16-positive cancers. Profiled with immunoSEQ multiplex PCR; TCRdb holds only in-frame clones, not every one. The data contain 9,000 or so clones, about 89% of them singletons. The source was blood, collected from a patient who underwent chemoradiotherapy. These receptors were collected from a human donor with HPV-associated anogenital cancer.

The rearrangement joins TRBV5-1 to TRBJ2-5; no clear D. The germline V gene encodes CDR1 SGHRS and CDR2 YFSETQ. Trimming removed 2 bases from V and 4 bases from J, with 18 bases in between. CDR3 length equals 16 residues. The CDR3 DNA is TGCGCCAGCAGCTTAAGTCTAGTTTTCTTCTCAGAGACCCAGTACTTC. It codes for CASSLSLVFFSETQYF.

V gene TRBV7-9 combines with J gene TRBJ1-4; tentative D call: TRBD1 (6 bases). Looked up from germline, CDR1 is SEHNR and CDR2 is FQNEAQ (reference sequence). CDR3 length: 16 amino acids. Trimming cost V 5 bases and J 8 bases, with 21 bases left between them. CDR3 nucleotides: TGTGCCAGCAGCCCTAGGAAGTTCAGGGGTGAAGAAAAACTGTTTTTT. Translating it yields CASSPRKFRGEEKLFF. The full variable domain, with the rest looked up from reference TRBV7-9 and TRBJ1-4, is DTGVSQNPRHKITKRGQNVTFRCDPISEHNRLYWYRQTLGQGPEFLTYFQNEAQLEKSRLLSDRFSAERPKGSFSTLEIQRTEQGDSAMYLCASSPRKFRGEEKLFFGSGTQLSVL.

The J gene is TRBJ2-5, the V gene TRBV9; 12 positions match TRBD2. The trim removed 0 bases at V and 3 bases at J, leaving 6 bases unmatched. The germline CDR1 and CDR2 sequences are SGDLS and YYNGEE. The CDR3 is made up of 17 amino acids. CDR3 residues: CASSVALGLAGEETQYF. CDR3 in DNA: TGTGCCAGCAGCGTAGCTTTGGGACTAGCGGGCGAAGAGACCCAGTACTTC.

The chain is built from TRBV19 and TRBJ1-2; tentative D call: TRBD1 (5 bases). Trimming pared 7 bases from V and 4 bases from J, leaving 16 bases between. Germline CDR1 LNHDA, CDR2 SQIVND (reference sequence). The length of the CDR3 is 14 residues. CDR3 in amino acids: CASTPRGKPYGYTF. The CDR3 coding sequence is TGTGCCAGTACCCCACGGGGCAAACCCTATGGCTACACCTTC.

The chain has TRBV7-2 and TRBJ1-4; D gene unclear. CDR3 length: 15 amino acids. V gave up 1 base and J gave up 6 bases, with 12 bases separating them. Germline V gene sequence: CDR1 SGHTA, CDR2 FQGNSA. CDR3 protein: CASSLEGNFYEKLFF. In DNA form, the CDR3 reads TGTGCCAGCAGCTTAGAAGGGAACTTTTATGAAAAACTGTTTTTT.